The entry that follows covers one T cell receptor (beta chain) sequence. The data were taken from a study of spatial heterogeneity in lung cancer. Study-wide context: A consistent excess of beta-chain over alpha-chain sequences was detected. Combinations of a unique TCR and a UMI were tallied in raw reads, and on average each appeared more than ten times.

In TCRdb, the 5' RACE reads were re-called with MiXCR into one record per CDR3 protein. This sample has tens of thousands of distinct CDR3 sequences, with roughly 15% found just once. This CDR3 spans 12 amino acids. Trimming left V 0 bases short and J 7 bases short, with 6 bases between. Germline CDR1 MNHNS, CDR2 SASEGT. The time point denotes: sample taken at primary tumor resection. Without sorting, whole RNA was sequenced from tumor, nontumor lung or frozen PBMC. The source material was PBMCs, sampled at surgery. This TCR derives from a male donor with early-stage non-small cell lung cancer. The chain recombines TRBV6-1 with TRBJ2-5; unclear D gene. This chain's CDR3 is CASSEAPVTQYF. CDR3 DNA sequence: TGTGCCAGCAGTGAAGCGCCGGTGACCCAGTACTTC.